This T cell receptor (beta chain) was profiled in a study of blood T cell repertoires in COVID-19 (dated by TCRdb to 2020 to 2022). In the study overall: Samples covering the acute and convalescent phases of COVID-19 were provided by collaborators in the United States, Italy and Spain. The material from the prospective study consisted of cDNA or gDNA derived from T cells, B-cell-depleted T cells, or PBMCs. Deeply sampled blood TCRbeta repertoires from subjects exposed to, actively infected with, or recovered from COVID-19 were included in the dataset. The repertoires were made available in a free public database intended to serve as a resource for research on the immune response to SARS-CoV-2. Samples were obtained from the ongoing ImmuneRACE study (first 160 participants) and from about 1,300 subjects provided by 6 global collaborators. Nearly every sample came with metadata listing a de-identified subject ID, COVID-19 status, age in years and sex. Where available, HLA class I and class II types were taken from metadata supplied by the sample provider and were not determined by assay-based typing.

TCRbeta CDR3 regions were amplified from genomic DNA using the immunoSEQ Assay, a bias-controlled multiplex PCR. The source study handled its data this way. Within the assay, amplification of reference gene primers was used to estimate how many nucleated cells each sample contained. Sequence reads were collapsed and filtered to measure the absolute abundance of every unique TCRbeta CDR3 rearrangement. Productive Simpson clonality was computed per sample as the square root of Simpson's diversity index over productive rearrangements. This immuneACCESS table, as held by TCRdb, lists in-frame sequences with V and J called but not all clones. Of the missing ones, under half trace to an unresolved V gene in checked studies; the others have no known cause. Clone size and the V and J calls come from that table; the DNA yielded D and trimming. This sample has under 300,000 clones in its table, and around 80% of those were observed once. 1.4% of the sample is held by the ten biggest clonotypes.

Another Seattle source contributed samples from volunteer blood donors who had recovered from COVID-19. Collaborating institutions collected whole blood in K2EDTA tubes following their own protocols. For TCRbeta analysis, collaborators shipped samples as frozen whole blood, isolated PBMCs, or DNA extracted from either of those sample types. The full study reports these points: How much clinical and demographic metadata was included differed by source and by participant, and the metadata was provided uncurated.

Including cysteine and phenylalanine, the CDR3 has 14 amino acids. Only CDR3 DNA is held: 42 bases, read in frame from base 1. The germline V gene yields SGHRS for CDR1 and YFSETQ for CDR2. Trimmed from V: 1 base; trimmed from J: 3 bases; junction bases lacking a gene match: 4. Regarding this clone: Its antigen is unknown. The input lacks base qualities; no much larger clone sits a single base away.

The sequence links TRBV5-1 to TRBJ2-7; 7 bases in the middle match TRBD1. The TCR originated in a woman in her thirties or forties who had recovered from COVID-19. Input material: peripheral blood. The CDR3 in this case is CASSLTGENYEQYF. The nucleotide sequence is TGCGCCAGCAGCTTGACAGGGGAAAACTACGAGCAGTACTTC.